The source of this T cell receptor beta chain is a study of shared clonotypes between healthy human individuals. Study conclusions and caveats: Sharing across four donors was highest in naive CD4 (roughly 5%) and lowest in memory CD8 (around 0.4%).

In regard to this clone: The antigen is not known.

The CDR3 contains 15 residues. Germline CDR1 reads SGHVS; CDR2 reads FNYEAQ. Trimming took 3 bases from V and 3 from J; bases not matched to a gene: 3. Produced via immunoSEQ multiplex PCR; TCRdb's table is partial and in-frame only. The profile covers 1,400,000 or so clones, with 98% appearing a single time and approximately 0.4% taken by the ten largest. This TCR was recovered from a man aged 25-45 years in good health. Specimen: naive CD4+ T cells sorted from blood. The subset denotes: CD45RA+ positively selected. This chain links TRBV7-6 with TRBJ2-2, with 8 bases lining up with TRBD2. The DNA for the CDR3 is TGTGCCAGCAGCTTCGGGAGGGGAGACACCGGGGAGCTGTTTTTT. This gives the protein CASSFGRGDTGELFF.